Following are 18 T cell receptor beta chains from one sample sequenced in a study of control samples from healthy donors and cancer patients. TCRdb keeps only in-frame clones here, not all; method: immunoSEQ multiplex PCR. There are under 110,000 clones in the sample; around 89% occur only once, and approximately 7.8% lies in the top ten. Material: blood. The receptors originated from a young man in good health.

This chain uses TRBV19 with TRBJ1-4; a weak D match, TRBD1 (5 bases). The CDR3 covers 17 residues. V gave up 1 base and J gave up 7 bases, with 19 bases separating them. The germline V gene has CDR1 LNHDA and CDR2 SQIVND (reference sequence). In DNA, the CDR3 is TGTGCCAGTAGTATAGGGCTCGGCCAGGAGGGGCCTGAAAAACTGTTTTTT. Amino acids: CASSIGLGQEGPEKLFF. Drawing the rest from reference TRBV19 and TRBJ1-4, the complete variable domain is DGGITQSPKYLFRKEGQNVTLSCEQNLNHDAMYWYRQDPGQGLRLIYYSQIVNDFQKGDIAEGYSVSREKKESFPLTVTSAQKNPTAFYLCASSIGLGQEGPEKLFFGSGTQLSVL.

The rearrangement joins TRBV20-1 to TRBJ1-2; D call uncertain. CDR1 and CDR2 from the germline V gene are DFQATT and SNEGSKA (reference sequence). Trimming took 7 bases from V and 5 from J, leaving 8 bases between them. The CDR3 consists of 10 residues. The CDR3 nucleotides are TGCAGTGTCTTTCAATATGGCTACACCTTC. This encodes CSVFQYGYTF.

J is TRBJ2-1 and V is TRBV3-1 (or the pseudogene TRBV3-2); tentatively, D is TRBD2 (7 bases). Trimming left V 1 base short and J 7 bases short, with 17 bases between. The germline gives CDR1 LGHDT, CDR2 YNNKEL (reference sequence). This CDR3 has 16 residues. The CDR3 here is CASSQGFGGPLNEQFF. As DNA, the CDR3 is TGTGCCAGCAGCCAAGGATTCGGGGGGCCATTAAATGAGCAGTTCTTC.

This clone showed up just a few times. This chain connects TRBV19 to TRBJ1-2; maybe TRBD1 (5 bases). Germline values: CDR1 LNHDA, CDR2 SQIVND (reference sequence). The CDR3 length is 14 residues. The V and J ends lost 5 bases and 3 bases respectively, with 13 bases between them. The CDR3 spells CASSVAGDHYGYTF. The CDR3, as DNA: TGTGCCAGTAGTGTTGCCGGGGACCACTATGGCTACACCTTC.

The genes are TRBV6-5 and TRBJ2-3; TRBD2 aligns across 9 bases. The germline V gene has CDR1 MNHEY and CDR2 SVGAGI. The V gene end was trimmed by 0 bases and the J gene end by 13 bases; junction bases not matched to a gene: 5. The CDR3 has 13 amino acids. CDR3 sequence reads: CASSYSRLAGKYF. The DNA of the CDR3 is TGTGCCAGCAGTTACTCGAGGCTAGCGGGGAAGTATTTT.

The V call is TRBV7-3, the J call TRBJ2-1; TRBD2 matches 8 bases. Germline CDR1 and CDR2: SGHTA and FQGTGA. V lost 2 bases, J lost 8 bases, and 5 bases stayed unmatched. The CDR3 extends over 14 amino acids. Here the CDR3 DNA reads TGTGCCAGCAGCTTAGCGGGGGGCGGCTATGAGCAGTTCTTC. Amino acids: CASSLAGGGYEQFF.

The CDR3 is CASSGQGGRIYGYTF. In DNA, the CDR3 is TGTGCCAGCAGCGGACAGGGGGGAAGAATCTATGGCTACACCTTC. The chain employs TRBV9 and TRBJ1-2; 9 nucleotides line up with TRBD1. CDR3 length: 15 residues. V dropped 3 bases and J dropped 4; count of bases not matched to a gene: 7. The germline gives CDR1 SGDLS, CDR2 YYNGEE.

This chain joins TRBV11-2 and TRBJ2-2; D remains ambiguous. V was pared by 3 bases and J by 6 bases, with 20 bases between. Per germline, CDR1 SGHAT and CDR2 FQNNGV. This CDR3 contains 17 residues. The CDR3 DNA is TGTGCCAGCAGCTTTGGCCCTCGGAAGGAAAGGCCCGGGGAGCTGTTTTTT. Amino acids: CASSFGPRKERPGELFF.

V usage is TRBV30 and J usage is TRBJ1-1, with TRBD1 matching 8 bases. CDR3 size: 14 residues. Germline CDR1 is GTSNPN and CDR2 is SVGIG (reference sequence). J was trimmed by 6 bases and V by 4 bases; bases with no gene match: 10. The CDR3 loop is CAWKADREFPEAFF. The CDR3 bases are TGTGCCTGGAAGGCGGACAGGGAGTTTCCTGAAGCTTTCTTT. Filled out from reference TRBV30 and TRBJ1-1, the complete variable domain reads SQTIHQWPATLVQPVGSPLSLECTVEGTSNPNLYWYRQAAGRGLQLLFYSVGIGQISSEVPQNLSASRPQDRQFILSSKKLLLSDSGFYLCAWKADREFPEAFFGQGTRLTVV.

With regard to this clone: Additional DNA sequences in this sample encode the identical CDR3. The chain employs TRBV27 and TRBJ1-5; the D gene is possibly TRBD1 (6 bases). Trimming shortened V by 4 bases and J by 1 base, and 14 bases separated the two germline ends. The length of the CDR3 is 16 residues. Germline CDR1 is MNHEY and CDR2 is SMNVEV (reference sequence). For the CDR3, the DNA is TGTGCCAGCAGTTCCTTATCTACAGGGAGCAATCAGCCCCAGCATTTT. This codes for CASSSLSTGSNQPQHF.

V usage is TRBV7-8 and J usage is TRBJ2-5; 9 positions match TRBD1. The length of the CDR3 is 16 residues. The germline CDR1 and CDR2 sequences are SGHVS and FQNEAQ. V shed 4 bases, J shed 5 bases, and the junction held 11 bases outside the gene matches. The CDR3 DNA sequence: TGTGCCAGCAGCTCCATACCGGGACAGGGAGGTGAGACCCAGTACTTC. Translating it yields CASSSIPGQGGETQYF.

The chain joins TRBV21-1 to TRBJ2-7. TRBV21-1 is labeled a pseudogene. The CDR3 has 16 residues. For the CDR3, the DNA is TGTGCCAGCAGCCTTACAACGCGGCAGGACGCCCACGAGCAGTACTTC. Encoded protein: CASSLTTRQDAHEQYF.

The chain is built from TRBV30 and TRBJ2-7; 7 bases are a match to TRBD1. Losses at the gene ends were 6 bases for V and 4 bases for J; bases not matched to a gene: 12. Germline CDR1 reads GTSNPN; CDR2 reads SVGIG (reference sequence). The CDR3 length is 14 residues. In DNA, the CDR3 is TGTGCCTGCAACTCCGGGACAGAGCTTTACGAGCAGTACTTC. Translation gives CACNSGTELYEQYF. Full variable domain (outside the CDR3, taken from reference TRBV30 and TRBJ2-7): SQTIHQWPATLVQPVGSPLSLECTVEGTSNPNLYWYRQAAGRGLQLLFYSVGIGQISSEVPQNLSASRPQDRQFILSSKKLLLSDSGFYLCACNSGTELYEQYFGPGTRLTVT.

The V call is TRBV28, the J call TRBJ1-5; D may be TRBD1 (5 bases). This CDR3 is 15 amino acids long. Looked up from germline, CDR1 is MDHEN and CDR2 is SYDVKM. The V end lost 6 bases, the J end lost 7 bases, and 19 bases lay between the germline ends. In DNA form, the CDR3 reads TGTGCCAGCAGGGGAGGAGGGGCCGGGGACCAGCCCCAGCATTTT. Translating gives CASRGGGAGDQPQHF.

V and J are TRBV30 and TRBJ1-6, with 10 bases identical to TRBD1. The CDR3 is 14 residues long. V shed 3 bases, J shed 9 bases, and the junction held 5 bases outside the gene matches. CDR1 GTSNPN and CDR2 SVGIG come from the germline V gene (reference sequence). The CDR3 DNA sequence: TGTGCCTGGAGAAGTAGGACAGGGGGTTCACCCCTCCACTTT. Its translation: CAWRSRTGGSPLHF.

The chain couples TRBV7-3 to TRBJ1-4, with 9 positions matching TRBD1. Germline trimming cut 5 bases from V and 6 bases from J; bases unmatched to any gene: 7. The germline CDR1 and CDR2 sequences are SGHTA and FQGTGA. CDR3 length equals 15 residues. CDR3 sequence: CASSRSGTGYEKLFF. The CDR3 DNA follows: TGTGCCAGCAGCCGCTCCGGGACAGGGTATGAAAAACTGTTTTTT.

The rearrangement links TRBV7-9 to TRBJ1-5; a possible D gene is TRBD1 (5 bases). Germline-derived CDR1 and CDR2 are SEHNR and FQNEAQ (reference sequence). V was clipped by 4 bases and J by 6 bases, with 10 bases between them. The CDR3 runs 13 residues. The DNA for the CDR3 is TGTGCCAGCAGCTCCGGGACCACTCAGCCCCAGCATTTT. Amino acid sequence: CASSSGTTQPQHF. Based on the CDR3 plus reference TRBV7-9 and TRBJ1-5, the full variable domain is DTGVSQNPRHKITKRGQNVTFRCDPISEHNRLYWYRQTLGQGPEFLTYFQNEAQLEKSRLLSDRFSAERPKGSFSTLEIQRTEQGDSAMYLCASSSGTTQPQHFGDGTRLSIL.

The CDR3 is CASSIYRGAYNEQFF. The CDR3 nucleotides read TGTGCCAGTAGTATTTATCGGGGGGCCTACAATGAGCAGTTCTTC. The chain is built from TRBV19 and TRBJ2-1, with TRBD2 matching 7 bases. The CDR3 is made up of 15 amino acids. Germline loops: CDR1 LNHDA, CDR2 SQIVND (reference sequence). Trimming cost V 3 bases and J 2 bases; bases outside gene matches: 4.